The next 25 T cell receptor beta chains were all read from a single sample in a study of blood T cell repertoires in COVID-19. Assay: immunoSEQ multiplex PCR; the TCRdb copy retains only in-frame clones and omits some. The table lists 250,000 to 400,000 clones, 88% of them singletons, with approximately 1.6% in the top ten. The sample comprised peripheral blood. These receptors originate from a woman in her 30s with COVID-19, enrolled during active disease.

The chain links TRBV7-2 to TRBJ1-6; tentative D call: TRBD1 (5 bases). The germline V gene has CDR1 SGHTA and CDR2 FQGNSA. CDR3 size: 16 residues. V was pared by 4 bases and J by 8 bases, with 18 bases between. The DNA for the CDR3 is TGTGCCAGCAGCTCTTGGTCGGGGACTGGGTATTCACCCCTCCACTTT. As protein: CASSSWSGTGYSPLHF.

V and J are TRBV4-1 and TRBJ1-2, with TRBD1 matching over 11 bases. The germline V gene encodes CDR1 MGHRA and CDR2 YSYEKL. The CDR3 has 12 amino acids. V gave up 9 bases and J gave up 7 bases; unmatched junction bases: 4. In DNA, the CDR3 is TGCGCCAGTCGGACAGGGGGCGGTGGCTACACCTTC. It specifies CASRTGGGGYTF.

This sequence joins TRBV6-5 and TRBJ2-1; tentative D call: TRBD1 (8 bases). The CDR3 loop spans 13 amino acids. Trimming cost V 7 bases and J 13 bases, with 20 bases left between them. Germline CDR1 reads MNHEY; CDR2 reads SVGAGI. The CDR3 sequence is CASTHDRGGTQFF. The CDR3 DNA sequence: TGTGCCAGCACCCACGACAGGGGAGGGACACAGTTCTTC.

The chain couples TRBV28 to TRBJ1-1; tentative D call: TRBD1 (6 bases). Germline assignment: CDR1 MDHEN and CDR2 SYDVKM. The ends were cut back, 7 bases at V and 7 bases at J, with 19 bases in the middle. There are 14 residues in the CDR3. CDR3 nucleotide sequence: TGTGCCAGCACCCTAGGGGGGGCGAGGGGTGAAGCTTTCTTT. Translated, it gives CASTLGGARGEAFF.

The J gene is TRBJ1-6, the V gene TRBV7-9; 7 bases are shared with TRBD1. The germline V gene encodes CDR1 SEHNR and CDR2 FQNEAQ (reference sequence). The V segment lost 0 bases and the J segment 6 bases; nucleotides outside the gene matches: 11. The CDR3 has 18 amino acids. The CDR3 DNA follows: TGTGCCAGCAGCTTAGCGGGCGTCCGGGACAGTCGTAATTCACCCCTCCACTTT. Residues: CASSLAGVRDSRNSPLHF.

V and J are TRBV20-1 and TRBJ2-1; TRBD1 aligns across 8 bases. The CDR3 consists of 14 residues. V trimming: 3 bases; J trimming: 3 bases; junction bases outside the gene matches: 4. Looked up from germline, CDR1 is DFQATT and CDR2 is SNEGSKA (reference sequence). The CDR3 spells CSASKGTGYNEQFF. As DNA, the CDR3 is TGCAGTGCTAGTAAGGGGACAGGCTACAATGAGCAGTTCTTC.

The rearrangement joins TRBV19 to TRBJ1-1; D gene ambiguous. Germline V gives CDR1 LNHDA, CDR2 SQIVND (reference sequence). The CDR3 has 15 amino acids. Trimming left V 5 bases short and J 4 bases short, with 17 bases between. CDR3 loop: CASSPQPALSTEAFF. CDR3 DNA sequence: TGTGCCAGTAGTCCACAGCCCGCCCTAAGCACTGAAGCTTTCTTT.

The J gene is TRBJ1-2, the V gene TRBV4-1; no definite D call. Deletions cut 1 base from V and 0 bases from J, with 9 bases between. The CDR3 totals 15 residues. In germline, CDR1 is MGHRA, CDR2 YSYEKL. CDR3 residues: CASSQGVGANYGYTF. The CDR3 DNA reads as TGCGCCAGCAGCCAAGGGGTCGGGGCTAACTATGGCTACACCTTC.

V is TRBV7-9 and J is TRBJ1-1; D gene uncertain. V was pared by 3 bases and J by 5 bases, with 7 bases between. Looked up from germline, CDR1 is SEHNR and CDR2 is FQNEAQ (reference sequence). The CDR3 loop spans 12 amino acids. The CDR3 reads CASSFRETEAFF. CDR3 DNA sequence: TGTGCCAGCAGCTTCCGCGAGACTGAAGCTTTCTTT.

The genes are TRBV6-5 and TRBJ2-5; 8 positions agree with TRBD1. The CDR3 runs 13 residues. CDR1 MNHEY and CDR2 SVGAGI come from the germline V gene. Germline trimming cut 7 bases from V and 4 bases from J; bases unmatched to any gene: 5. CDR3 DNA sequence: TGTGCCAGCACAGTCAGGGGGCGAGAGACCCAGTACTTC. Protein sequence: CASTVRGRETQYF.

The chain employs TRBV4-2 and TRBJ2-1; 9 bases line up with TRBD2. V shed 0 bases, J shed 4 bases, and the junction held 7 bases outside the gene matches. CDR1 and CDR2 from the germline V gene are LGHNA and YNFKEQ. This CDR3 comprises 17 residues. The CDR3: CASSQESSGVRYNEQFF. The CDR3, as DNA: TGTGCCAGCAGCCAAGAGTCTAGCGGGGTGCGTTACAATGAGCAGTTCTTC.

For the CDR3, the DNA is TGTGCCAGTAGTATGATGGCGGGGGCCTACAATGAGCAGTTCTTC. It codes for CASSMMAGAYNEQFF. The genes are TRBV19 and TRBJ2-1, with 7 bases matching TRBD2. With 3 bases clipped from V and 2 bases from J, the junction kept 4 bases outside the gene matches. Germline lookup yields CDR1 LNHDA and CDR2 SQIVND (reference sequence). The CDR3 has 15 amino acids.

The chain employs TRBV7-9 and TRBJ1-5; D gene uncertain. This CDR3 is built from 14 residues. Germline V gene lookup returns CDR1 SEHNR and CDR2 FQNEAQ (reference sequence). V was clipped by 4 bases and J by 8 bases, with 15 bases between them. The CDR3 sequence: CASSSGLHLEPQHF. The CDR3 DNA reads TGTGCCAGCAGCTCGGGATTACACCTCGAGCCCCAGCATTTT.

Only a few counts were recorded for this clone. The J gene is TRBJ2-5, the V gene TRBV6-5; D is unclear. Deletions cut 10 bases from V and 1 base from J, with 13 bases between. The CDR3 length is 13 residues. CDR1 MNHEY and CDR2 SVGAGI come from the germline V gene. CDR3 sequence: CATTSEAQETQYF. The CDR3 DNA reads as TGTGCCACTACCAGTGAGGCCCAAGAGACCCAGTACTTC.

Comment on this clone: This same CDR3 is encoded by further DNA sequences in the sample. CDR3 sequence reads: CASSESADTQYF. CDR3 in DNA: TGTGCCAGCAGTGAATCGGCAGATACGCAGTATTTT. The chain employs TRBV2 and TRBJ2-3; D gene unclear. CDR3 length: 12 residues. Per the germline V gene, CDR1 is SNHLY and CDR2 is FYNNEI. Trimming stripped 2 bases from V and 4 bases from J, with 4 bases between.

This chain uses TRBV7-9 with TRBJ1-3, with D uncertain. From germline, CDR1 is SEHNR and CDR2 FQNEAQ (reference sequence). Trimming took off 5 bases at V and 6 bases at J, with 11 bases between the two ends. The CDR3 has 13 residues. The DNA for the CDR3 is TGTGCCAGCAGCCCCAGGCATGCAAACACCATATATTTT. Translating gives CASSPRHANTIYF.

The chain couples TRBV20-1 to TRBJ2-5; D gene unclear. The CDR3 runs to 10 residues. Trimming took 6 bases from V and 5 from J, leaving 7 bases between them. Germline V lookup: CDR1 DFQATT, CDR2 SNEGSKA (reference sequence). CDR3 loop: CSAQRETQYF. CDR3 coding DNA: TGCAGTGCCCAGCGCGAGACCCAGTACTTC.

This clone was detected only a few times. The rearrangement joins TRBV2 to TRBJ2-1, with unresolved D. V was trimmed by 2 bases and J by 6 bases, leaving 11 bases between them. Germline V gene lookup returns CDR1 SNHLY and CDR2 FYNNEI. The CDR3 extends over 14 amino acids. CDR3 residues: CASSEIRGLNEQFF. For the CDR3, the DNA is TGTGCCAGCAGTGAAATCCGCGGTCTCAATGAGCAGTTCTTC.

This rearrangement joins TRBV6-5 to TRBJ2-1; 7 nucleotides align to TRBD2. The CDR3 spans 15 residues. Germline CDR1 is MNHEY and CDR2 is SVGAGI. V dropped 5 bases and J dropped 0; count of bases not matched to a gene: 4. CDR3 bases: TGTGCCAGCAGTCGGCCGGGGGGCTCCTACAATGAGCAGTTCTTC. This encodes CASSRPGGSYNEQFF.

The V and J genes are TRBV5-5 and TRBJ2-7; D perhaps matches TRBD1 (5 bases). V shed 2 bases and J shed 5 bases, with 8 bases lying between them. Germline CDR1 reads SGHKS; CDR2 reads YYEKEE (reference sequence). This CDR3 has 12 residues. The CDR3 sequence: CASSFSRDEQYF. CDR3 DNA: TGTGCCAGCAGCTTTTCCAGGGACGAGCAGTACTTC.

The chain couples TRBV5-6 to TRBJ2-3; 7 bases map to TRBD1. The CDR3 sequence is 14 residues long. The germline CDR1 and CDR2 sequences are SGHDT and YYEEEE. J lost 4 bases, V lost 3 bases, and 5 bases had no gene match. The CDR3 loop is CASSSLDRADTQYF. The DNA for the CDR3 is TGTGCCAGCAGCTCATTAGACAGGGCAGATACGCAGTATTTT.

The V gene is TRBV3-1 (or the pseudogene TRBV3-2), the J gene TRBJ2-7; D call uncertain. In germline, CDR1 is LGHDT, CDR2 YNNKEL (reference sequence). The CDR3 length is 14 residues. V lost 4 bases and J lost 2, with 12 bases in between. The CDR3 region is CASSPDAATYEQYF. In DNA, the CDR3 is TGTGCCAGCAGCCCTGATGCCGCGACCTACGAGCAGTACTTC.

This chain links TRBV28 with TRBJ2-1; D might be TRBD2 (6 bases). V shed 4 bases and J shed 4 bases, with 14 bases lying between them. CDR1 and CDR2 (germline): MDHEN, SYDVKM. The CDR3 has 15 residues. CDR3 sequence: CASSSAGSGYNEQFF. CDR3 nucleotide sequence: TGTGCCAGCAGTTCGGCGGGTAGCGGTTACAATGAGCAGTTCTTC.

The gene calls are TRBV5-1 and TRBJ2-2; D perhaps matches TRBD2 (6 bases). V dropped 3 bases and J dropped 3 bases, with 6 bases sitting between them. The CDR3 extends over 13 amino acids. Germline loops: CDR1 SGHRS, CDR2 YFSETQ. CDR3 protein: CASSWGDTGELFF. DNA of the CDR3: TGCGCCAGCAGCTGGGGGGACACCGGGGAGCTGTTTTTT. Supplemented by reference TRBV5-1 and TRBJ2-2, the full variable domain reads KAGVTQTPRYLIKTRGQQVTLSCSPISGHRSVSWYQQTPGQGLQFLFEYFSETQRNKGNFPGRFSGRQFSNSRSEMNVSTLELGDSALYLCASSWGDTGELFFGEGSRLTVL.

This chain links TRBV6-5 with TRBJ2-5, with 8 bases that match TRBD1. The CDR3 covers 13 residues. In germline, CDR1 is MNHEY, CDR2 SVGAGI. After removal of 11 bases from V and 4 bases from J, the junction contained 9 bases not matched to a gene. The CDR3 DNA follows: TGTGCCGTATATTCCGGGACAGGAGAGACCCAGTACTTC. Residues: CAVYSGTGETQYF.